One sample yielded the 27 T cell receptor beta chains listed below, sequenced in a study of blood T cell repertoires in COVID-19. The assay was immunoSEQ multiplex PCR, and TCRdb's table has in-frame clones only and misses some. This table holds some 73,000 clones, around 85% found once. Sequenced material: peripheral blood. These receptors all stem from a woman of 80 years or more with active or convalescent COVID-19.

The V call is TRBV7-9, the J call TRBJ1-2; maybe TRBD1 (5 bases). The V end was cut by 4 bases, the J end by 4 bases, with 13 bases between. The CDR3 loop spans 14 amino acids. CDR1 and CDR2 from the germline V gene are SEHNR and FQNEAQ (reference sequence). The CDR3 is CASSSGGLSYGYTF. DNA of the CDR3: TGTGCCAGCAGCTCCGGGGGTCTGAGCTATGGCTACACCTTC.

The chain carries TRBV7-2 and TRBJ2-7; weak D call: TRBD2 (5 bases). There are 13 residues in the CDR3. Germline V gives CDR1 SGHTA, CDR2 FQGNSA. The ends were cut back, 5 bases at V and 5 bases at J, with 13 bases in the middle. CDR3: CASSASLVHEQYF. CDR3 nucleotide sequence: TGTGCCAGCAGCGCATCACTAGTCCACGAGCAGTACTTC.

DNA for the CDR3: TGTGCCAGCAGCGTTGAGGGCACCTCCTACGAGCAGTACTTC. Amino acid sequence: CASSVEGTSYEQYF. The V and J genes are TRBV9 and TRBJ2-7; D is possibly TRBD2 (5 bases). The germline gives CDR1 SGDLS, CDR2 YYNGEE. The CDR3 contains 14 residues. Trimming stripped 2 bases from V and 0 bases from J, with 9 bases between.

The chain combines TRBV10-3 with TRBJ2-1, with 14 bases lining up with TRBD2. Germline V lookup: CDR1 ENHRY, CDR2 SYGVKD. CDR3 length: 15 residues. V dropped 9 bases and J dropped 8; count of bases not matched to a gene: 9. CDR3 sequence reads: CAIATSGGALDEQFF. CDR3 nucleotide sequence: TGTGCCATTGCGACTAGCGGGGGGGCATTGGATGAGCAGTTCTTC.

The chain is built from TRBV9 and TRBJ2-1, with D possibly being TRBD2 (6 bases). V was trimmed by 0 bases and J by 2 bases, leaving 15 bases between them. Germline CDR1 reads SGDLS; CDR2 reads YYNGEE. The CDR3 runs 17 residues. Written as DNA, the CDR3 is TGTGCCAGCAGCGTAGGTATAGGAGGGAGTACCTACAATGAGCAGTTCTTC. It yields the protein CASSVGIGGSTYNEQFF.

The chain links TRBV2 to TRBJ2-5, with TRBD2 matching 9 bases. CDR1 and CDR2 (germline): SNHLY, FYNNEI. The ends lost 2 bases at V and 5 bases at J; junction bases unmatched: 12. The length of the CDR3 is 17 residues. CDR3 residues: CASSELRSGGIGETQYF. The CDR3 nucleotides read TGTGCCAGCAGTGAATTACGAAGCGGGGGGATCGGGGAGACCCAGTACTTC.

The chain uses TRBV2 and TRBJ1-1; TRBD1 might be the D (6 bases). Trimming took 5 bases from V and 5 from J, leaving 15 bases between them. The CDR3 runs to 14 residues. The germline V gene encodes CDR1 SNHLY and CDR2 FYNNEI. The CDR3 loop is CASSLSGDGTEAFF. CDR3 DNA sequence: TGTGCCAGCAGTTTATCAGGGGATGGTACTGAAGCTTTCTTT.

This chain joins TRBV12-3 or TRBV12-4 and TRBJ1-2; 7 positions agree with TRBD1. The CDR3 is 13 amino acids. Losses at the gene ends were 3 bases for V and 7 bases for J; bases not matched to a gene: 5. The DNA of the CDR3 is TGTGCCAGCAGTTTTGACAGGGTGACTGGCTACACCTTC. It is translated as CASSFDRVTGYTF.

V usage is TRBV4-3 and J usage is TRBJ2-2; D remains ambiguous. This CDR3 contains 18 residues. Per germline, CDR1 LGHNA and CDR2 YSLEER. V was cut by 4 bases and J by 5 bases, with 23 bases left in between. The CDR3 region has the DNA TGCGCCAGCAGCCTAGATCCGAATCACCAAGCCTATACCGGGGAGCTGTTTTTT. It specifies CASSLDPNHQAYTGELFF.

The rearrangement links TRBV9 to TRBJ2-1, with no clear D. With 0 bases removed from V and 2 bases from J, the gap between germline ends came to 9 bases. The germline V gene encodes CDR1 SGDLS and CDR2 YYNGEE. The CDR3 sequence is 15 residues long. CDR3 region: CASSVDGRTYNEQFF. The DNA for the CDR3 is TGTGCCAGCAGCGTAGATGGCAGGACCTACAATGAGCAGTTCTTC.

CDR3 nucleotide sequence: TGTGCCAGCAGTAAGGAACAGGTCGTTGGAAACACCATATATTTT. It codes for CASSKEQVVGNTIYF. The chain links TRBV2 to TRBJ1-3, with a possible D match to TRBD1 (5 bases). CDR1 SNHLY and CDR2 FYNNEI come from the germline V gene. The V end was cut by 5 bases, the J end by 3 bases, with 14 bases between. CDR3 length: 15 residues.

Here the CDR3 reads CASSDELFYGYTF. The CDR3 bases are TGTGCCAGCAGTGACGAGCTGTTCTATGGCTACACCTTC. The V and J genes are TRBV6-1 and TRBJ1-2; D ambiguous. V shed 3 bases and J shed 4 bases, with 9 bases lying between them. CDR3 length: 13 residues. CDR1 MNHNS and CDR2 SASEGT come from the germline V gene.

The chain has TRBV19 and TRBJ2-6, with TRBD2 matching over 9 bases. The CDR3 sequence is 18 residues long. From germline, CDR1 is LNHDA and CDR2 SQIVND (reference sequence). V dropped 2 bases and J dropped 2; count of bases not matched to a gene: 7. The CDR3 sequence is CASSIISAGGPGANVLTF. CDR3 sequence (DNA): TGTGCCAGTAGTATAATCTCAGCGGGGGGTCCTGGGGCCAACGTCCTGACTTTC.

V is TRBV2 and J is TRBJ2-3; a weak D match, TRBD1 (6 bases). The V end was cut by 1 base, the J end by 2 bases, with 10 bases between. The length of the CDR3 is 15 residues. Per germline, CDR1 SNHLY and CDR2 FYNNEI. The CDR3 sequence is CASSEGDIYTDTQYF. In DNA, the CDR3 is TGTGCCAGCAGTGAAGGGGACATATACACAGATACGCAGTATTTT.

The V call is TRBV24-1, the J call TRBJ1-1; TRBD1 might be the D (5 bases). In germline, CDR1 is KGHDR, CDR2 SFDVKD. The germline V and J ends were trimmed by 5 bases and 2 bases, with 17 bases remaining between them. CDR3 size: 16 residues. DNA for the CDR3: TGTGCCACCAGTGTATTTAGGGGCCCTTTCAACACTGAAGCTTTCTTT. Amino acids: CATSVFRGPFNTEAFF.

This chain connects TRBV30 to TRBJ1-6; weak D call: TRBD1 (5 bases). Germline CDR1 is GTSNPN and CDR2 is SVGIG (reference sequence). Trimming pared 3 bases from V and 8 bases from J, leaving 14 bases between. This CDR3 is built from 14 residues. The CDR3 here is CAWSGTMGDSPLHF. The CDR3 DNA is TGTGCCTGGAGCGGGACTATGGGGGATTCACCCCTCCACTTT.

In its sample, this clone was seen once. The chain joins TRBV4-2 to TRBJ2-7; D might be TRBD1 (6 bases). This CDR3 comprises 14 residues. V lost 1 base and J lost 1, with 8 bases in between. Germline V lookup: CDR1 LGHNA, CDR2 YNFKEQ. CDR3 sequence reads: CASSQVTGSYEQYF. DNA for the CDR3: TGTGCCAGCAGCCAAGTTACAGGGTCCTACGAGCAGTACTTC.

The chain joins TRBV6-5 to TRBJ2-7, with TRBD1 identical over 12 bases. CDR1 and CDR2 (germline): MNHEY, SVGAGI. This CDR3 contains 13 residues. V gave up 10 bases and J gave up 4 bases; unmatched junction bases: 5. CDR3 loop: CATKGQGAYEQYF. In DNA, the CDR3 is TGTGCCACCAAGGGACAGGGGGCTTACGAGCAGTACTTC.

The rearrangement joins TRBV14 to TRBJ1-2, with D possibly matching TRBD1 (6 bases). The germline V and J ends were trimmed by 4 bases and 6 bases, with 15 bases remaining between them. Looked up from germline, CDR1 is SGHDN and CDR2 is FVKESK. The CDR3 is 14 amino acids. The DNA of the CDR3 is TGTGCCAGCAGCCGGCAACAGGGAGTTGATGGCTACACCTTC. Its translation: CASSRQQGVDGYTF.

J is TRBJ2-7 and V is TRBV7-2; possibly TRBD2 for D (7 bases). V was shortened by 4 bases and J by 4 bases, with 11 bases between the two germline ends. The V gene's germline CDR1 is SGHTA and CDR2 FQGNSA. CDR3 size: 13 residues. The CDR3 loop reads CASSSGGQYEQYF. CDR3 coding DNA: TGTGCCAGCAGCTCCGGGGGGCAATACGAGCAGTACTTC.

V gene TRBV3-1 (or the pseudogene TRBV3-2) combines with J gene TRBJ2-7; no clear D gene. Looked up from germline, CDR1 is LGHDT and CDR2 is YNNKEL (reference sequence). Deletions cut 2 bases from V and 7 bases from J, with 12 bases between. This CDR3 comprises 13 residues. CDR3 sequence: CASSQRGFLEQYF. The CDR3 DNA sequence: TGTGCCAGCAGCCAAAGAGGATTCTTGGAGCAGTACTTC.

The DNA of the CDR3 is TGTGCCAGCAGCCGGCGGGACAGGAGTCTCTATGGCTACACCTTC. Amino acids: CASSRRDRSLYGYTF. V is TRBV7-9 and J is TRBJ1-2; 8 bases map to TRBD1. The CDR3 length is 15 residues. Germline values: CDR1 SEHNR, CDR2 FQNEAQ (reference sequence). Trimming took 5 bases from V and 4 from J; bases not matched to a gene: 9.

This chain uses TRBV5-4 with TRBJ2-7, with TRBD1 matching over 7 bases. This CDR3 spans 14 amino acids. Trimming cost V 5 bases and J 0 bases; bases outside gene matches: 5. Germline V gene lookup returns CDR1 SGHNT and CDR2 YYREEE (reference sequence). The CDR3 spells CASRTDRDSYEQYF. The CDR3 DNA is TGTGCCAGCAGGACTGACAGGGACTCCTACGAGCAGTACTTC. Based on the CDR3 plus reference TRBV5-4 and TRBJ2-7, the full variable domain is ETGVTQSPTHLIKTRGQQVTLRCSSQSGHNTVSWYQQALGQGPQFIFQYYREEENGRGNFPPRFSGLQFPNYSSELNVNALELDDSALYLCASRTDRDSYEQYFGPGTRLTVT.

The genes are TRBV7-2 and TRBJ2-5, with TRBD2 matching over 14 bases. The junction had 10 bases not matched to a gene; V was cut back by 4 bases and J by 9 bases. CDR3 length equals 16 residues. CDR1 is SGHTA and CDR2 is FQGNSA in the germline V gene. CDR3: CASSSETSGGELAQYF. As DNA, the CDR3 is TGTGCCAGCAGCTCGGAGACTAGCGGGGGGGAGTTGGCCCAGTACTTC.

The CDR3, as DNA: TGTGCCAGCAGTACCGGGGATATCGGCACTGAAGCTTTCTTT. Its translation is CASSTGDIGTEAFF. The rearrangement joins TRBV25-1 to TRBJ1-1; D gene unclear. Germline loops: CDR1 MGHDK, CDR2 SYGVNS. The V end lost 5 bases, the J end lost 4 bases, and 14 bases lay between the germline ends. The CDR3 spans 14 residues.

This clone has only one observation. The rearrangement links TRBV19 to TRBJ2-2; a possible D gene is TRBD2 (5 bases). The germline V and J ends were trimmed by 6 bases and 3 bases, with 14 bases remaining between them. The CDR3 has 15 residues. CDR1 is LNHDA, CDR2 SQIVND, per germline (reference sequence). CDR3 sequence (DNA): TGTGCCAGTAGGTCCCAAGAGGGAGACACCGGGGAGCTGTTTTTT. It specifies CASRSQEGDTGELFF.

This chain uses TRBV6-2 or TRBV6-3 with TRBJ2-3; TRBD2 agrees at 9 bases. This CDR3 has 19 amino acids. Germline V gene data show CDR1 as MNHEY and CDR2 as SVGEGT. Germline trimming cut 6 bases from V and 2 bases from J; bases unmatched to any gene: 18. DNA of the CDR3: TGTGCCAGCAGCCCTCAACGTACTTTCCTAGCGGGGAACACAGATACGCAGTATTTT. Protein: CASSPQRTFLAGNTDTQYF.